The entry below describes one TCR beta chain. This receptor's antigen is unknown. Within one base of it there is no much larger clone, and no base qualities were kept. The source of the sample is a study of blood T cells in healthy people across ages (dated by TCRdb to the mid-2010s). Regarding the complete study: In model experiments, roughly one uniquely barcoded TCR beta cDNA molecule per two T cells was captured by template switching. To avoid experimental bias, donors of different ages were randomly spread across the sequencing lanes. The study measured age-related changes in TCR beta repertoire diversity using deep sequencing normalized with unique cDNA molecular identifiers. The donors were divided into four age groups: young (average approximately 17 years), middle-aged (almost 40), aged (approximately 64) and long-lived (about 90). Using the same blood draw, the study looked at two additional independent replicas of 1 million unique cDNA reads for two donors, one aged 18 to 30 and the other aged 80 or older. The full study reports these points: Compared with the aged group, more naive CD4+ T cells, fewer expanded clones and increased TCR diversity were shown by the long-lived group, suggesting age selection. Observed TCR beta diversity per million T cells fell roughly linearly with age, and a significant reduction was already apparent by age roughly 40. The CMV infection status of donors was not known, potentially confounding age-related changes in expanded clonotypes. Since profiling was done on bulk unsorted PBMCs, naive and antigen-experienced compartments could not be conclusively compared. Total diversity estimates from one million sequenced T cells were considered lower bounds and underestimates. There was a strong correlation between observed TCR beta diversity and the percentage of naive T cells measured by flow cytometry.

The CDR1 and CDR2 encoded by the germline V gene (reference sequence) are DFQATT and SNEGSKA. The junction shows trimming of 0 bases on V and 4 bases on J, and the gene matches do not reach 10 bases of it. Its CDR3 holds 16 amino acids, cysteine through phenylalanine. Kept here is only the CDR3 DNA, which spans 48 bases and is read in frame from base 1. The method behind the library was 5' RACE. Instrument used: Illumina HiSeq 2500. The second PCR ran for about 7 to 11 cycles and used a J-beta primer mix along with a sample-barcoded 5' primer. A template-switch 5' adaptor carrying 12 random nucleotides introduced a unique molecular identifier onto each TCR beta cDNA molecule. At least 2.5 million CDR3-containing paired-end reads were obtained from each sample. First-strand cDNA was synthesized from all RNA with the Mint cDNA synthesis kit, primed by a TRBC-specific oligonucleotide. All cDNA was treated with uracil-DNA glycosylase and then went through a first 18-cycle PCR with the universal primers M1SS and BC2_uni_R. From the authors' description of their analysis: Each sample was normalized by randomly selecting 1 million high-quality reads, each carrying a distinct molecular identifier. Reads with shared molecular identifiers were discarded instead of being binned into consensus sequences. MiTCR, with a Q25 quality threshold and the strictest error-elimination algorithm, was used for CDR3 identification, clonotype clustering and error correction. Lower-bound total TCR beta diversity was estimated with a nonparametric unseen species model using Euler transformation. TCRdb cleaned the public reads at Q25 with fastp, built clones with MiXCR and kept in-frame beta chains. Rows matching on CDR3 protein sequence are summarized as one entry with the most common DNA and genes. The V and J calls here are based on TCRdb, not the publication. Here the sample has about 1.6 million distinct CDR3 sequences; about 35% occur a single time. About 11% of the sample is held by the ten biggest clonotypes.

Donors were a few dozen systemically healthy Caucasian individuals from Russia aged 6 to 90 years. Ten milliliters of peripheral blood were drawn from each donor into EDTA-treated Vacutainer tubes. Ficoll-Paque density-gradient centrifugation was used to isolate PBMCs, with at least 6.5 million per sample. Trizol reagent was used to extract total RNA from PBMCs, with at least 5.5 micrograms per sample. For every donor, an aliquot of PBMCs went through flow cytometry to measure the percentages of naive CD45RAhigh/CD27high T cells. The sequence joins TRBV20-1 to TRBJ2-3; a stretch of 7 junction bases matches TRBD2. The receptor comes from a young woman in good health. The sequenced material came from blood. The encoded CDR3 is CSARDRDYDGPDTQYF. The base sequence is TGCAGTGCTAGAGATAGGGACTATGATGGACCAGATACGCAGTATTTT.